The following is a T cell receptor (beta chain) sequence with its context. The target antigen is unknown. The ends were cut back, 4 bases at V and 5 bases at J, with 14 bases in the middle. Germline lookup yields CDR1 MNHEY and CDR2 SVGAGI. This CDR3 spans 14 amino acids. This entry comes from a study of T-cell memory formation after mild COVID-19. Study-level findings and limits: Pre-infection memory already had some responding clones, implying cross-reactive memory joined. CD4/CD8 balance characterized clones contracting day 15 to 85, and CD4+ skew characterized later expanders. There was no confirmation that second-wave clones peaking on day 37 were SARS-CoV-2 specific.

From the 5' RACE reads, TCRdb called clonotypes with MiXCR, one entry per CDR3 protein. This sample has fewer than 150,000 distinct CDR3 sequences; 20% to 25% occur once, and the top ten carry about 42%. The clonotype comes from a man aged 18-30 years who had mild COVID-19 (a few samples of this study predate the infection). Cell type and time point are not known. Sequencing used PBMCs or a T cell subset sorted from them (not recorded which). The rearrangement joins TRBV6-5 to TRBJ2-5; D is unresolved. CDR3 coding DNA: TGTGCCAGCAGTTTCCGAGTGACAAGGGAGACCCAGTACTTC. Amino acids: CASSFRVTRETQYF.